A single sample is the source of the 32 T cell receptor beta chains below, sequenced in a study of blood T cell repertoires in COVID-19. TCRdb's table, derived via immunoSEQ multiplex PCR, lists solely in-frame clones and lacks some. The sample has 250,000 or so clones, 80% to 90% seen once. Sequencing input: PBMCs or T cells enriched from blood (not recorded which). The receptors were gathered from a woman aged 25 to 39 with acute COVID-19.

This clone was seen only once. The V call is TRBV29-1, the J call TRBJ2-1, with 7 bases identical to TRBD2. The CDR3 has 13 residues. After removal of 7 bases from V and 6 bases from J, the junction contained 9 bases not matched to a gene. The germline V gene has CDR1 SQVTM and CDR2 ANQGSEA. The CDR3 spells CSDWAGAINEQFF. The CDR3 bases are TGCAGCGATTGGGCGGGAGCAATCAATGAGCAGTTCTTC.

Concerning this clone itself: The DNA is left out, because the CDR3 cannot be placed on it with certainty; the CDR3 is given as TCRdb lists it. The chain carries TRBV7-9 and TRBJ2-3; the table's D call, TRBD2, has no DNA check behind it. Germline assignment: CDR1 SEHNR and CDR2 FQNEAQ (reference sequence). The CDR3 is 18 amino acids long, termini counted. CDR3 in amino acids: CASILGTSGIGFTDTQYF.

The sample holds a few counts of this clone. The gene calls are TRBV6-5 and TRBJ2-5, with 9 positions matching TRBD1. Germline V gene lookup returns CDR1 MNHEY and CDR2 SVGAGI. Trimming cost V 6 bases and J 3 bases; bases outside gene matches: 5. CDR3 length: 14 residues. The CDR3 protein is CASSLTGGEETQYF. As DNA, the CDR3 is TGTGCCAGCAGCCTTACAGGGGGCGAAGAGACCCAGTACTTC.

In its sample, this clone was seen once. This chain connects TRBV4-2 to TRBJ2-1; TRBD2 matches at 8 bases. The CDR3 totals 15 residues. Germline trimming cut 3 bases from V and 7 bases from J; bases unmatched to any gene: 8. In germline, CDR1 is LGHNA, CDR2 YNFKEQ. The CDR3 DNA is TGTGCCAGCAGCCAGGGACTAGGGGAGACGAATGAGCAGTTCTTC. It encodes CASSQGLGETNEQFF.

The J gene is TRBJ2-1, the V gene TRBV2; 13 bases line up with TRBD2. Germline CDR1 and CDR2: SNHLY and FYNNEI. The CDR3 has 15 amino acids. J was trimmed by 6 bases and V by 7 bases; bases with no gene match: 6. The CDR3 reads CASTGLAGVFNEQFF. The CDR3 DNA follows: TGTGCCAGCACTGGACTAGCGGGAGTTTTCAATGAGCAGTTCTTC.

This chain uses TRBV10-3 with TRBJ2-1, with 11 bases fitting TRBD1. J gave up 7 bases and V 3 bases, and 5 bases lay outside the gene matches. This CDR3 has 15 residues. Germline V gene data show CDR1 as ENHRY and CDR2 as SYGVKD. The DNA of the CDR3 is TGTGCCATCAGTGACCGGGACAGGGGGATGAATGAGCAGTTCTTC. It specifies CAISDRDRGMNEQFF.

The chain carries TRBV5-1 and TRBJ2-7, with a possible D match to TRBD2 (6 bases). Trimming left V 0 bases short and J 2 bases short, with 18 bases between. Germline loops: CDR1 SGHRS, CDR2 YFSETQ. The CDR3 covers 17 residues. The CDR3 coding sequence is TGCGCCAGCAGCTTGGCCGGGCGGGGTAGCGAACCCTACGAGCAGTACTTC. Translated, it gives CASSLAGRGSEPYEQYF.

V is TRBV7-9 and J is TRBJ2-7; perhaps TRBD2 as D (7 bases). CDR3 length equals 15 residues. Looked up from germline, CDR1 is SEHNR and CDR2 is FQNEAQ (reference sequence). The V gene lost 2 bases and the J gene lost 0 bases, with 11 bases spanning the gap. CDR3 residues: CASSLREGVSYEQYF. The CDR3 DNA follows: TGTGCCAGCAGCTTAAGGGAGGGGGTCTCCTACGAGCAGTACTTC. Full variable domain (rest looked up from reference TRBV7-9 and TRBJ2-7): DTGVSQNPRHKITKRGQNVTFRCDPISEHNRLYWYRQTLGQGPEFLTYFQNEAQLEKSRLLSDRFSAERPKGSFSTLEIQRTEQGDSAMYLCASSLREGVSYEQYFGPGTRLTVT.

The table lists this clone with a count of one. This chain links TRBV28 with TRBJ2-3; 13 bases align to TRBD2. The CDR3 sequence is 20 residues long. J lost 3 bases, V lost 0 bases, and 12 bases had no gene match. Germline V gene data show CDR1 as MDHEN and CDR2 as SYDVKM. The CDR3 region has the DNA TGTGCCAGCAGTTTATGGCCCAGGACTAGCGGGAGTAGGTTAACAGATACGCAGTATTTT. Encoded protein: CASSLWPRTSGSRLTDTQYF.

This clone came up once. V and J are TRBV10-3 and TRBJ1-1; D gene uncertain. Germline V gives CDR1 ENHRY, CDR2 SYGVKD. The length of the CDR3 is 12 residues. V lost 3 bases and J lost 6, with 8 bases in between. CDR3 loop: CAISDSPAEAFF. As DNA, the CDR3 is TGTGCCATCAGTGACTCGCCGGCTGAAGCTTTCTTT.

The rearrangement uses TRBV10-1 and TRBJ1-3; 8 bases map to TRBD1. J lost 2 bases, V lost 5 bases, and 14 bases had no gene match. The germline V gene has CDR1 WNHNN and CDR2 SYGVQD (reference sequence). The CDR3 totals 18 residues. The CDR3 is CASSKGQEEDKAGNTIYF. CDR3 bases: TGCGCCAGCAGTAAGGGACAGGAGGAGGACAAAGCTGGAAACACCATATATTTT.

This clone was detected only once. The chain recombines TRBV5-6 with TRBJ1-6; D may be TRBD1 (6 bases). The CDR3 spans 16 residues. V was cut by 6 bases and J by 9 bases, with 22 bases left in between. Germline V gives CDR1 SGHDT, CDR2 YYEEEE. The CDR3, as DNA: TGTGCCAGCACTGTAAGGGGGAAGTGGCCTTTTTCACCCCTCCACTTT. Protein: CASTVRGKWPFSPLHF. The variable domain in full, completed from reference TRBV5-6 and TRBJ1-6, reads DAGVTQSPTHLIKTRGQQVTLRCSPKSGHDTVSWYQQALGQGPQFIFQYYEEEERQRGNFPDRFSGHQFPNYSSELNVNALLLGDSALYLCASTVRGKWPFSPLHFGNGTRLTVT.

The rearrangement joins TRBV30 to TRBJ2-1; weak D call: TRBD1 (6 bases). V was cut by 6 bases and J by 1 base, with 10 bases left in between. The CDR3 length is 13 residues. Germline V gene lookup returns CDR1 GTSNPN and CDR2 SVGIG (reference sequence). The CDR3 reads CACNRESYNEQFF. The CDR3 region has the DNA TGTGCCTGTAACAGGGAGTCCTACAATGAGCAGTTCTTC.

This sequence joins TRBV7-2 and TRBJ2-2; D is unclear. The length of the CDR3 is 11 residues. Germline lookup yields CDR1 SGHTA and CDR2 FQGNSA. V was shortened by 6 bases and J by 8 bases, with 7 bases between the two germline ends. DNA of the CDR3: TGTGCCAGCAGAAGCTCTGGGGAGCTGTTTTTT. Translated, it gives CASRSSGELFF.

V and J are TRBV3-1 (or the pseudogene TRBV3-2) and TRBJ1-6, with TRBD1 as a possible D gene (6 bases). Between the trimmed V and J ends, which lost 6 bases and 6 bases, there was a span of 12 bases. Per the germline V gene, CDR1 is LGHDT and CDR2 is YNNKEL (reference sequence). The CDR3 runs 14 residues. This CDR3 reads CASSVGQRNSPLHF. DNA for the CDR3: TGTGCCAGCAGTGTGGGACAACGTAATTCACCCCTCCACTTT.

The V gene is TRBV24-1, the J gene TRBJ2-1; 8 nucleotides line up with TRBD2. This CDR3 contains 17 residues. Germline V lookup: CDR1 KGHDR, CDR2 SFDVKD. V lost 2 bases and J lost 8; bases outside the gene matches: 13. CDR3 residues: CATSDWLSGRSSYEQFF. In DNA form, the CDR3 reads TGTGCCACCAGTGATTGGCTAAGCGGGAGAAGCAGCTATGAGCAGTTCTTC.

The V gene is TRBV25-1, the J gene TRBJ2-7; D is unresolved. Germline loops: CDR1 MGHDK, CDR2 SYGVNS. The CDR3 has 13 amino acids. The V end was cut by 3 bases, the J end by 0 bases, with 6 bases between. The chain's CDR3 is CASSDSGSYEQYF. As DNA, the CDR3 is TGTGCCAGCAGTGATTCCGGCTCCTACGAGCAGTACTTC.

The V gene is TRBV5-1, the J gene TRBJ1-4; 7 bases map to TRBD1. V gave up 4 bases and J gave up 2 bases; unmatched junction bases: 8. Germline CDR1 and CDR2: SGHRS and YFSETQ. CDR3 length: 16 residues. CDR3 nucleotide sequence: TGCGCCAGCAGCCCCAATAGACAGGGTACTAATGAAAAACTGTTTTTT. Its translation is CASSPNRQGTNEKLFF.

The chain employs TRBV4-1 and TRBJ2-3; D unresolved. Trimming pared 2 bases from V and 6 bases from J, leaving 9 bases between. Germline V gene sequence: CDR1 MGHRA, CDR2 YSYEKL. The CDR3 loop spans 13 amino acids. CDR3 DNA sequence: TGCGCCAGCAGCCAAACGACTGGGGATACGCAGTATTTT. This codes for CASSQTTGDTQYF.

The chain recombines TRBV6-5 with TRBJ2-1, with 7 bases lining up with TRBD2. V lost 2 bases and J lost 0; bases outside the gene matches: 1. Germline values: CDR1 MNHEY, CDR2 SVGAGI. The CDR3 runs to 15 residues. This chain's CDR3 is CASSYGGSSYNEQFF. CDR3 coding DNA: TGTGCCAGCAGTTACGGCGGGAGCTCCTACAATGAGCAGTTCTTC.

V is TRBV12-5 and J is TRBJ1-1; TRBD1 agrees at 7 bases. The length of the CDR3 is 15 residues. Unmatched junction bases numbered 7, after V lost 1 base and J lost 5 bases. CDR1 LGHNT and CDR2 FRNRAP come from the germline V gene. The DNA for the CDR3 is TGTGCTAGTGGTTTGGCCTCCAGGGGGTGGACTGAAGCTTTCTTT. Translated: CASGLASRGWTEAFF.

The gene calls are TRBV4-1 and TRBJ2-7; 7 nucleotides line up with TRBD2. Germline V gives CDR1 MGHRA, CDR2 YSYEKL. With V trimmed by 1 base and J by 0 bases, 9 bases remained unmatched. This CDR3 has 17 residues. Here the CDR3 reads CASSQGLTSISSYEQYF. As DNA, the CDR3 is TGCGCCAGCAGCCAAGGCCTGACTAGCATTAGCTCCTACGAGCAGTACTTC.

This rearrangement joins TRBV6-2 or TRBV6-3 to TRBJ2-3, with TRBD1 matching 7 bases. This CDR3 contains 15 residues. V shed 5 bases and J 4 bases; nucleotides not matched to a gene: 9. Germline-derived CDR1 and CDR2 are MNHEY and SVGEGT. The CDR3 sequence is CASSRPTGFADTQYF. In DNA, the CDR3 is TGTGCCAGCAGTCGTCCGACAGGGTTCGCAGATACGCAGTATTTT.

The chain couples TRBV18 to TRBJ2-3, with 11 bases matching TRBD2. Losses at the gene ends were 4 bases for V and 6 bases for J; bases not matched to a gene: 12. CDR3 length: 17 residues. Germline-derived CDR1 and CDR2 are KGHSH and LQKENI. CDR3 in amino acids: CASSRGTSGSPPDTQYF. The CDR3 coding sequence is TGTGCCAGCTCACGGGGAACTAGCGGGAGCCCCCCCGATACGCAGTATTTT.

V is TRBV14 and J is TRBJ2-7; 7 bases are shared with TRBD1. This CDR3 spans 15 amino acids. Germline-derived CDR1 and CDR2 are SGHDN and FVKESK. J gave up 3 bases and V 5 bases, and 10 bases lay outside the gene matches. Here the CDR3 DNA reads TGTGCCAGCAGCTACCCGGGGACAGCCATCTACGAGCAGTACTTC. Encoded protein: CASSYPGTAIYEQYF.

The rearrangement uses TRBV4-2 and TRBJ2-7; a possible D gene is TRBD1 (7 bases). V was cut by 1 base and J by 4 bases, with 26 bases left in between. The germline gives CDR1 LGHNA, CDR2 YNFKEQ. The CDR3 totals 19 residues. The CDR3 spells CASSQAEVQGVFLAYEQYF. DNA of the CDR3: TGTGCCAGCAGCCAAGCTGAGGTCCAGGGGGTTTTTCTAGCGTACGAGCAGTACTTC.

CDR3 region: CASSPSGVNQPQHF. The DNA for the CDR3 is TGTGCCAGCTCACCGTCGGGGGTCAATCAGCCCCAGCATTTT. The chain employs TRBV18 and TRBJ1-5, with TRBD1 as a possible D gene (5 bases). Trimming shortened V by 3 bases and J by 3 bases, and 9 bases separated the two germline ends. Germline CDR1 is KGHSH and CDR2 is LQKENI. The CDR3 extends over 14 amino acids.

The chain has TRBV21-1 and TRBJ2-1; TRBD2 is taken as the D call from the table, unchecked against the DNA. TRBV21-1 is shown as a pseudogene. There are 20 residues in the CDR3. CDR3 bases: TGTGCCAGCAGCAAAGAGGAGACTAGTTCATCTCAGAGCTCCTACAATGAGCAGTTCTTC. It is translated as CASSKEETSSSQSSYNEQFF.

This sequence joins TRBV28 and TRBJ2-1, with 10 positions matching TRBD2. Per the germline V gene, CDR1 is MDHEN and CDR2 is SYDVKM. V gave up 7 bases and J gave up 0 bases; unmatched junction bases: 21. The CDR3 extends over 21 amino acids. In nucleotides, the CDR3 is TGTGCCAGCAATCGAATCCCAGGGAGGACTAGCGGATACAGCTCCTACAATGAGCAGTTCTTC. As protein: CASNRIPGRTSGYSSYNEQFF.

This clone was seen more than once but under ten times. J is TRBJ2-2 and V is TRBV6-1; TRBD1 is a possible D gene (6 bases). The CDR3 totals 17 residues. The V end was cut by 3 bases, the J end by 6 bases, with 20 bases between. Germline loops: CDR1 MNHNS, CDR2 SASEGT. This CDR3 reads CASSEPGDPGGAGELFF. DNA of the CDR3: TGTGCCAGCAGTGAGCCTGGAGACCCTGGGGGCGCCGGGGAGCTGTTTTTT.

This chain links TRBV11-2 with TRBJ1-4; D perhaps matches TRBD1 (5 bases). This CDR3 has 18 amino acids. Germline CDR1 SGHAT, CDR2 FQNNGV. V was pared by 0 bases and J by 2 bases, with 16 bases between. The CDR3 coding sequence is TGTGCCAGCAGCTTAGAGGGGATGGGGCTTCGGACTAATGAAAAACTGTTTTTT. Its translation is CASSLEGMGLRTNEKLFF. Complete variable domain (other parts from reference TRBV11-2 and TRBJ1-4): EAGVAQSPRYKIIEKRQSVAFWCNPISGHATLYWYQQILGQGPKLLIQFQNNGVVDDSQLPKDRFSAERLKGVDSTLKIQPAKLEDSAVYLCASSLEGMGLRTNEKLFFGSGTQLSVL.

The CDR3 nucleotides are TGCAGCGTTGAAGCGGACAGTCCGAGGGAGAGCTCCTACGAGCAGTACTTC. Protein product: CSVEADSPRESSYEQYF. The chain links TRBV29-1 to TRBJ2-7; TRBD1 is a possible D gene (6 bases). CDR3 length equals 17 residues. The V end was cut by 1 base, the J end by 0 bases, with 19 bases between. Germline loops: CDR1 SQVTM, CDR2 ANQGSEA.